The TCR beta chain under discussion was sequenced for a study of post-analysis software for immune sequencing data. Study context: Patients had relapsing-remitting, secondary progressive or progressive-relapsing multiple sclerosis; some lacked subtype. Study-wide results and caveats: Controls showed lower frequencies than patients for several TRBV segments, and TRBV5-6, TRBV5-1 and TRBV20-1 were among these. Samples from one preparation batch, clustered by F measure, grouped strongly together. Comparison with controls showed significantly lower normalized Chao1 diversity in multiple sclerosis patients.

In this sample, this clonotype turned up a few times. Its target is unknown. Prepared TCR beta cDNA libraries contained unique molecular identifiers. T cells numbering about 0.85 to 11 million yielded cDNA molecules that totaled about 500,000. MiXCR, applied by TCRdb to the PCR reads, yields one record per CDR3 protein. The sample lists more than 450,000 distinct CDR3 sequences, approximately 31% occurring once. The CDR3 spans 15 residues. V lost 0 bases and J lost 6, with 15 bases in between. CDR1 and CDR2 (germline): LNHNV, YYDKDF (reference sequence). The chain is built from TRBV15 and TRBJ2-7, with D perhaps matching TRBD2 (5 bases). The origin of this receptor is a girl between 2 and 17 years old with multiple sclerosis. The sample comprised blood. The CDR3 protein is CATSRDRGPVIEQYF. CDR3 DNA: TGTGCCACCAGCAGAGATAGAGGGCCAGTTATCGAGCAGTACTTC.